This TCR beta chain was captured by sequencing in a study of CXCR3-negative and CXCR3-positive naive CD8 T cells. Study conclusions and caveats: In CXCR3-positive naive cells, the TRB CDR3s were more hydrophobic than in CXCR3-negative naive cells.

Germline V CDR1 and CDR2: SQVTM, ANQGSEA. The CDR3 spans 13 residues. Researchers prepared the TRB cDNA libraries using 5' RACE with UMI labels. From its re-call of the 5' RACE reads, TCRdb lists each CDR3 protein once, without DNA. The sample holds 150,000 or so distinct CDR3 sequences. Note on this clonotype: Its specificity is unknown.

Sequenced material: naive CXCR3+ CD8+ T cells from blood. Subset defined: CD45RO-CCR7+CD27+CD95- naive CD8+ T cells expressing CXCR3 (TNR3+). This sequence originates from a human donor in good health. Some clones in this sample may be carry-over from other donors' samples. This chain links TRBV29-1 with TRBJ1-2; the D call of TRBD1 rests on TCRdb alone, since no DNA is present to check it. The CDR3 loop is CSVAWGNNYGYTF.